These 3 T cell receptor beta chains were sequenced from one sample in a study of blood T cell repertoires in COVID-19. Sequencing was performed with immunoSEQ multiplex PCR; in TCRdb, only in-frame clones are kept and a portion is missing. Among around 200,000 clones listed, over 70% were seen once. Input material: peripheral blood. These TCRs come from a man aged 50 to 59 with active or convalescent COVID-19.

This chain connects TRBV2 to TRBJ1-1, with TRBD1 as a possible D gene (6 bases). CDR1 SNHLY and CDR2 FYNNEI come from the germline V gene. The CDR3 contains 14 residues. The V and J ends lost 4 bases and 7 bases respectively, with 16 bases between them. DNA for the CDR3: TGTGCCAGCAGTGTCCGACAGGTCGAGGGTGAAGCTTTCTTT. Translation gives CASSVRQVEGEAFF.

Here the CDR3 DNA reads TGTGCCAGCATAGCGGGAGATGACACCGGGGAGCTGTTTTTT. This encodes CASIAGDDTGELFF. This sequence joins TRBV6-6 and TRBJ2-2, with 9 bases identical to TRBD2. CDR3 size: 14 residues. Germline CDR1 reads MNHNY; CDR2 reads SVGAGI (reference sequence). J gave up 3 bases and V 7 bases, and 3 bases lay outside the gene matches.

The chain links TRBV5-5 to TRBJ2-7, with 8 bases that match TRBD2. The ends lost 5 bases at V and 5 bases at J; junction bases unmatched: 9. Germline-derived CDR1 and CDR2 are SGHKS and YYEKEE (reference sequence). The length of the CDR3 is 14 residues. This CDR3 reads CASSSLKRGNEQYF. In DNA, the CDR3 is TGTGCCAGCAGTTCCCTCAAGCGGGGGAACGAGCAGTACTTC. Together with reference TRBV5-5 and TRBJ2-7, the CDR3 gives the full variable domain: DAGVTQSPTHLIKTRGQQVTLRCSPISGHKSVSWYQQVLGQGPQFIFQYYEKEERGRGNFPDRFSARQFPNYSSELNVNALLLGDSALYLCASSSLKRGNEQYFGPGTRLTVT.